The sequence of this T cell receptor (beta chain) was determined in a study of CD8+ T cells in alopecia areata. Findings of the study overall: An increase in clonality over normal scalp was evident in lesional scalp, especially alopecia totalis/universalis. Alphabeta T cells residing in normal skin are also sequenced in scalp samples.

The authors sorted CD4+ and CD8+ T cells from PBMCs. Trimming took 6 bases from V and 8 from J; bases not matched to a gene: 6. CDR3 length: 12 residues. The germline CDR1 and CDR2 sequences are MDHEN and SYDVKM. This clone has a handful of counts. Its antigen is still unknown. Investigators isolated RNA and reverse transcribed it into cDNA to act as the sequencing template. The assay was immunoSEQ multiplex PCR, and TCRdb's table has in-frame clones only and misses some. The sample includes 150,000 to 200,000 clones, 55% to 65% of them seen just once. Material for sequencing was CD4+ T cells sorted from blood. The chain carries TRBV28 and TRBJ1-2; 7 bases fit TRBD1. This sequence originates from a human donor in good health. In DNA form, the CDR3 reads TGTGCCAGCAGACCGACAGGGACCGGCTACACCTTC. It yields the protein CASRPTGTGYTF.